This T cell receptor beta chain is drawn from a study of tumor-infiltrating lymphocytes in localized non-small cell lung cancer. This CDR3 contains 15 residues. Trimming pared 7 bases from V and 2 bases from J, leaving 15 bases between. Germline V gene sequence: CDR1 SGHNT, CDR2 YENEEA. TCRdb keeps only in-frame clones here, not all; method: immunoSEQ multiplex PCR. The sample lists several thousand clones; just under 75% were seen once. Study-level findings and limits: Only some patients had TCR sequencing, depending on available tissue. Each assay used a separate piece of the same tissue. Tumors had more T cell infiltration than uninvolved lung, per TCRbeta sequencing and CD3 counts.

With respect to this clone: Its specificity is not known.

Material for sequencing was uninvolved lung tissue not adjacent to the tumor. The chain joins TRBV11-3 to TRBJ2-1; D is possibly TRBD2 (6 bases). The sequence came from a human donor with non-small cell lung cancer. The CDR3 region has the DNA TGTGCCAGCACCCCGGGTCGGGGGACCTACAATGAGCAGTTCTTC. It yields the protein CASTPGRGTYNEQFF.